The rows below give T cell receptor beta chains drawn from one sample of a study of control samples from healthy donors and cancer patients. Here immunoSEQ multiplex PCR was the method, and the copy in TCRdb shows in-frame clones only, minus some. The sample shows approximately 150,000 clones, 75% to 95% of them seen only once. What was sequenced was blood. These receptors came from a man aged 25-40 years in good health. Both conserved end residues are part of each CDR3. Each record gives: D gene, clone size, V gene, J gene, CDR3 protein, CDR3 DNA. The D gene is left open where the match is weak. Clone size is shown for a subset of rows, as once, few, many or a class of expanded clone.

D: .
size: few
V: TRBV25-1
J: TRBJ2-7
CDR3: CASSEYGYEQYF
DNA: TGTGCCAGCAGTGAATACGGCTACGAGCAGTACTTC

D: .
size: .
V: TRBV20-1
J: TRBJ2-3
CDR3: CSALNTDTQYF
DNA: TGCAGTGCCCTTAACACAGATACGCAGTATTTT

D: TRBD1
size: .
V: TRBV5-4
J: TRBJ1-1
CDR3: CASSYGQGEAFF
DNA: TGTGCCAGCAGCTACGGACAGGGTGAAGCTTTCTTT

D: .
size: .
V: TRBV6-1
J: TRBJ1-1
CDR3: CASSESRGNTEAFF
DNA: TGTGCCAGCAGTGAGTCCAGGGGGAACACTGAAGCTTTCTTT

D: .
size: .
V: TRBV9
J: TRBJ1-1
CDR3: CASSARGQSGTEAFF
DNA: TGTGCCAGCAGCGCCCGGGGACAATCTGGCACTGAAGCTTTCTTT

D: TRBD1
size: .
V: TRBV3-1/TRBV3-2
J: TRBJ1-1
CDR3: CASSQRTGNTEAFF
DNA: TGTGCCAGCAGCCAACGGACAGGGAACACTGAAGCTTTCTTT

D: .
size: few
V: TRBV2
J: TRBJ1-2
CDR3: CASSEAGQVYGYTF
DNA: TGTGCCAGCAGTGAAGCGGGGCAGGTCTATGGCTACACCTTC

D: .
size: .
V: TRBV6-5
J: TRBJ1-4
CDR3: CASSLQGVNEKLFF
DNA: TGTGCCAGCAGTTTACAGGGAGTTAATGAAAAACTGTTTTTT

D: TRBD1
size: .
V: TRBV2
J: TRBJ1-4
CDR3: CASSLRQGFNEKLFF
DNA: TGTGCCAGCAGTCTTCGACAGGGTTTTAATGAAAAACTGTTTTTT

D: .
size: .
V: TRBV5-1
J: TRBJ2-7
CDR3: CASSLGTGYEQYF
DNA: TGCGCCAGCAGCTTGGGTACAGGCTACGAGCAGTACTTC

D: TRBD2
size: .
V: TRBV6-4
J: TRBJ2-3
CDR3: CASSYSGGEDTQYF
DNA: TGTGCCAGCAGCTATAGCGGGGGCGAAGATACGCAGTATTTT

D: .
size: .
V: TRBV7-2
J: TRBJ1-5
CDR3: CASSLEAMGYNQPQHF
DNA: TGTGCCAGCAGCTTAGAGGCTATGGGGTACAATCAGCCCCAGCATTTT

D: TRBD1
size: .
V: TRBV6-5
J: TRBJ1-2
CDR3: CATQFTGGDYGYTF
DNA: TGTGCCACCCAGTTCACAGGGGGTGACTATGGCTACACCTTC

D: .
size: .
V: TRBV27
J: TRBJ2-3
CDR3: CASSLLLSTDTQYF
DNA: TGTGCCAGCAGTTTGCTTCTAAGCACAGATACGCAGTATTTT

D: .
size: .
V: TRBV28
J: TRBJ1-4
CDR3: CASSSRQRTNEKLFF
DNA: TGTGCCAGCAGTTCCAGACAGAGAACTAATGAAAAACTGTTTTTT

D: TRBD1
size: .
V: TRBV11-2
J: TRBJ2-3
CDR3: CASSLGTARTDTQYF
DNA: TGTGCCAGCAGCTTGGGGACAGCCCGCACAGATACGCAGTATTTT

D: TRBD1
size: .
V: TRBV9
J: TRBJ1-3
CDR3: CASSLDPRGPGNTIYF
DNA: TGTGCCAGCAGCCTAGATCCCAGGGGGCCTGGAAACACCATATATTTT

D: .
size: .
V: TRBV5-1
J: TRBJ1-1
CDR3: CASSASGLDTEAFF
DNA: TGCGCCAGCAGCGCTTCGGGGCTGGACACTGAAGCTTTCTTT

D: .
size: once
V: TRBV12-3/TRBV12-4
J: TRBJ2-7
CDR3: CASSFSLVGEQYF
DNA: TGTGCCAGCAGTTTCTCACTAGTGGGCGAGCAGTACTTC

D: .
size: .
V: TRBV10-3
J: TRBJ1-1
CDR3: CAISEDPSGAEAFF
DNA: TGTGCCATCAGTGAGGACCCCTCCGGGGCTGAAGCTTTCTTT